The rows below give T cell receptor beta chains drawn from one sample of a study of T cell repertoires in cytomegalovirus infection. TCRdb redid the calling of the reads with MiXCR, one entry per CDR3 protein. The table records 740,000 or so distinct CDR3 sequences, less than 40% of them present only once. Sequencing was done on a sample of PBMCs. These receptors were obtained from a human donor in good health (CMV status not recorded). Some clones in this sample may be carry-over from other donors' samples. Each CDR3 is given with its conserved first and last residue. The D gene is left open where the match is weak. Where a row states a size, it is once, few, many or the class of an expanded clone; other rows omit it.

d_gene	abundance	v_gene	j_gene	CDR3nt	CDR3aa
TRBD1	many	TRBV7-2	TRBJ2-4	TGTGCCAGCAGCTCCCGGGACAGGGGCCCTCGGGGCATTCAGTACTTC	CASSSRDRGPRGIQYF
-	few	TRBV5-5	TRBJ2-3	TGTGCCAGCAGCTTGGGGAGGAGCGACCGCTCCAACACAGATACGCAGTATTTT	CASSLGRSDRSNTDTQYF
TRBD1	-	TRBV7-4	TRBJ1-3	TGTGCCAGCAGCTTAGCGGGGACAGGGGGCAGAAACACCATATATTTT	CASSLAGTGGRNTIYF
-	-	TRBV4-2	TRBJ1-3	TGTGCCAGCAGCCAAGATGTAGGAGGCCGCTCTGGAAACACCATATATTTT	CASSQDVGGRSGNTIYF
TRBD2	-	TRBV6-6	TRBJ2-7	TGTGCCAGCAGTGCCGGGGGGTTTATCGAGCAGTACTTC	CASSAGGFIEQYF
TRBD1	few	TRBV19	TRBJ1-5	TGTGCCAGTCAGGACAGGTCCAATCAGCCCCAGCATTTT	CASQDRSNQPQHF
-	-	TRBV29-1	TRBJ2-3	TGCAGCAGGGGAGGTGACGGTGGCACAGATACGCAGTATTTT	CSRGGDGGTDTQYF
TRBD2	-	TRBV7-8	TRBJ2-3	TGTGACAGCAGCATAATAGCGGGAGTGGGAGATACGCAGTATTTT	CDSSIIAGVGDTQYF
-	-	TRBV7-2	TRBJ1-1	TGTGCCAGCAGCTTAGAGGCAGCAGAGATGAACACTGAAGCTTTCTTT	CASSLEAAEMNTEAFF
-	-	TRBV29-1	TRBJ2-7	TGCAGCGTCCGAGGGTGGGGCTCGGGGATTTACGAGCAGTACTTC	CSVRGWGSGIYEQYF
-	few	TRBV7-2	TRBJ1-4	TGTGCCAGCAGCTTAAGGGCATTGAATGAAAAACTGTTTTTT	CASSLRALNEKLFF
-	many	TRBV12-3/TRBV12-4	TRBJ2-7	TGTGCCAGCAATAACCCGGACCGTGGCGGGTACGAGCAGTACTTC	CASNNPDRGGYEQYF
-	-	TRBV20-1	TRBJ1-1	TGCAGTGCTAGAGCGGGGGGTAACATGAACACTGAAGCTTTCTTT	CSARAGGNMNTEAFF
-	-	TRBV28	TRBJ2-7	TGTGCCAGCAGTTTAGGGGCAGGGACGGGCTACGAGCAGTACTTC	CASSLGAGTGYEQYF
TRBD1	-	TRBV2	TRBJ1-2	TGTGCCTGCCAGGGGGACAGGGATTATGGCTACACCTTC	CACQGDRDYGYTF
-	-	TRBV2	TRBJ1-4	TGTGCCAGCAGTGAAGCGGAGGGCACTAATGAAAAACTGTTTTTT	CASSEAEGTNEKLFF
-	-	TRBV25-1	TRBJ2-5	TGTGCCAGCAGTGATGGGGGCTTAAGAGAGACCCAGTACTTC	CASSDGGLRETQYF
TRBD1	once	TRBV30	TRBJ1-1	TGTGCCTGGCGATCGGACAGGGCGAACACTGAAGCTTTCTTT	CAWRSDRANTEAFF
-	-	TRBV20-1	TRBJ2-5	TGCAGTGCTAGAGTAGGGGGGGGGGAGACCCAGTACTTC	CSARVGGGETQYF
-	-	TRBV3-1	TRBJ1-1	TGTGCCAGCAGCCATCCGTGCATGAACACTGAAGCTTTCTTT	CASSHPCMNTEAFF
-	-	TRBV27	TRBJ2-7	TGTGCCAGCAGGGCCGGGACCGATACCTACGAGCAGTACTTC	CASRAGTDTYEQYF
TRBD1	many	TRBV7-2	TRBJ2-1	TGTGCCAGCAGCTTTAGGCAGGGGGCCAATGAGCAGTTCTTC	CASSFRQGANEQFF
-	few	TRBV6-1	TRBJ1-5	TGTGCCAGCAGTCTGAGCAAAACACTCAATCAGCCCCAGCATTTT	CASSLSKTLNQPQHF